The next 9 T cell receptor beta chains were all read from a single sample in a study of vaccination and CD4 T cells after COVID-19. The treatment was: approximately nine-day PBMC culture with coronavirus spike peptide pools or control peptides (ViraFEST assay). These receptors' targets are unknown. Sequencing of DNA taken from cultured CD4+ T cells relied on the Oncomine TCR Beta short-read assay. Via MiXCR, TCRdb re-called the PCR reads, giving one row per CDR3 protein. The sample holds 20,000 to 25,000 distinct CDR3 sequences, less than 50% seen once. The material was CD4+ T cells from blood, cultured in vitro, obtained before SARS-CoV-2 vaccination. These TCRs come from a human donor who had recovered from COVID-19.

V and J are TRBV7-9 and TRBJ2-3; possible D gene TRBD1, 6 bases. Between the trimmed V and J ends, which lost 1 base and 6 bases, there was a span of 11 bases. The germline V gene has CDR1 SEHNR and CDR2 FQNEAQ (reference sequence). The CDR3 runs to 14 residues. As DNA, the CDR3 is TGTGCCAGCAGCTTAGACTCAGGGGCGGATACGCAGTATTTT. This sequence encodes CASSLDSGADTQYF.

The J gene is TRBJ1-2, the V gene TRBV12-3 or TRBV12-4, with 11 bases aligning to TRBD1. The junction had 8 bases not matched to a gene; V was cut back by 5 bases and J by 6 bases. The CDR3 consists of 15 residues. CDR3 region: CASSTRDRGTHGYTF. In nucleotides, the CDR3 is TGTGCCAGCAGTACCCGGGACAGGGGGACTCATGGCTACACCTTC.

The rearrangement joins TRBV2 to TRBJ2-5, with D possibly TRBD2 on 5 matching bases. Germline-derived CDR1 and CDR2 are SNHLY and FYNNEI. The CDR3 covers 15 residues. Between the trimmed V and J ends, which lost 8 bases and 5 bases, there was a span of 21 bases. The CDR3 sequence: CASCGVLPRGETQYF. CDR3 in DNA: TGTGCCAGCTGTGGGGTCTTACCGAGAGGGGAGACCCAGTACTTC.

The CDR3 protein is CASAIGMNTEAFF. The CDR3, as DNA: TGTGCCAGCGCGATCGGGATGAACACTGAAGCTTTCTTT. V gene TRBV2 combines with J gene TRBJ1-1; the D is unclear. CDR1 and CDR2 from the germline V gene are SNHLY and FYNNEI. The germline V and J ends were trimmed by 8 bases and 0 bases, with 10 bases remaining between them. CDR3 size: 13 residues.

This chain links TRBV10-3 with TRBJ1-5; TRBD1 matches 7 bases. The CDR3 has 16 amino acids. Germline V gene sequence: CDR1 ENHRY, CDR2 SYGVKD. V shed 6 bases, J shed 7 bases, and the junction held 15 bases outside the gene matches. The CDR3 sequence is CAIREGGSVPKQPQHF. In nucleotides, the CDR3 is TGTGCCATCAGAGAAGGGGGCAGCGTTCCCAAACAGCCCCAGCATTTT.

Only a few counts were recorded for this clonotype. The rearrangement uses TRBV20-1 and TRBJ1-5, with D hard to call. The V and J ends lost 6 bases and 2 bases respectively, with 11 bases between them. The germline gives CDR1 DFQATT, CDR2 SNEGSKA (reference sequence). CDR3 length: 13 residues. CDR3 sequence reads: CSAPPGGNQPQHF. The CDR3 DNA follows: TGCAGTGCGCCGCCCGGGGGCAATCAGCCCCAGCATTTT.

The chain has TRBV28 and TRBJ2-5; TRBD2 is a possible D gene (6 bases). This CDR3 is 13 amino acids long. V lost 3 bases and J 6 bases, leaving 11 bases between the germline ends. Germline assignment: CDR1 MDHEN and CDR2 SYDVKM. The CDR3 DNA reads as TGTGCCAGCAGTTTTCCGGGAGCTCAGACCCAGTACTTC. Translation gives CASSFPGAQTQYF.

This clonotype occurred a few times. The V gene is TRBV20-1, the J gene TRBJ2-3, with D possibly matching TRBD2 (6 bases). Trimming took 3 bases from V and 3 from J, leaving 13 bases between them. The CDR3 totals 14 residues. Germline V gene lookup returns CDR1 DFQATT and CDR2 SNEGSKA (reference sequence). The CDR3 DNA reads TGCAGTGCTAGTAGCCCTAGCGAAACAGATACGCAGTATTTT. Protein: CSASSPSETDTQYF.

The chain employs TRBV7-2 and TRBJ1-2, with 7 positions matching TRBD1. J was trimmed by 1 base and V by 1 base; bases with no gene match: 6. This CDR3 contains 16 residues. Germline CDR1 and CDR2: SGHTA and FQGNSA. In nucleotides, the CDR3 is TGTGCCAGCAGCTTAGGGGGGGGGACAGTTAACTATGGCTACACCTTC. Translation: CASSLGGGTVNYGYTF.